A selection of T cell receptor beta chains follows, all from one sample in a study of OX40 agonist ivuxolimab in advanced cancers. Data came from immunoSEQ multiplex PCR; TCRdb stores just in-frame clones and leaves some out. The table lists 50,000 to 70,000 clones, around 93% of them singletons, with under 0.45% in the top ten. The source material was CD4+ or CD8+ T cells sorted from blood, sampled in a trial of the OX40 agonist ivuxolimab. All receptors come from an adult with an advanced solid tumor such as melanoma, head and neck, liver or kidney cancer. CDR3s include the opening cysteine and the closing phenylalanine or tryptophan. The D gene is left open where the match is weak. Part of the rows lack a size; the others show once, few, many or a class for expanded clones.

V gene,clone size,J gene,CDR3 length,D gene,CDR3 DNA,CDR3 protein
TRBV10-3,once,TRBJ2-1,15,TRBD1,TGTGCCATCAGCGCAGGGGGCAGCTCCTACAATGAGCAGTTCTTC,CAISAGGSSYNEQFF
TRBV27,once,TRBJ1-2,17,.,TGTGCCAGCAGTCTACTAACAAACCCGGGACCGATAAATGGCTACACCTTC,CASSLLTNPGPINGYTF
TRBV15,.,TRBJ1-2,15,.,TGTGCCACCTCGGATTTTGGGTCTACTAACTATGGCTACACCTTC,CATSDFGSTNYGYTF
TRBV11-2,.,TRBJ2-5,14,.,TGTGCCAGCAGCTTAGGACCTCCCCAAGAGACCCAGTACTTC,CASSLGPPQETQYF
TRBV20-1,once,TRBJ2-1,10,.,TGCAGTGCTATCTCCAATGAGCAGTTCTTC,CSAISNEQFF
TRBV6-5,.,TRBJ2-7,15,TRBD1,TGTGCCAGCAGTTACCGTGGACAGGGGATGAACGAGCAGTACTTC,CASSYRGQGMNEQYF
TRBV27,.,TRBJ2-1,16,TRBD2,TGTGCCAGCACCCTCATAGCGGGGGGCCCCACTAATGAGCAGTTCTTC,CASTLIAGGPTNEQFF
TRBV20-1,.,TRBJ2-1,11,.,TGCAGTGCTAGTTCAAGGAATGAGCAGTTCTTC,CSASSRNEQFF
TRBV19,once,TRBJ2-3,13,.,TGTGCCAGTAGTGCCCCTTACGCAGATACGCAGTATTTT,CASSAPYADTQYF
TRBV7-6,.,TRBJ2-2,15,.,TGTGCCAGCAGCTCCCAAGGAGCGAACACCGGGGAGCTGTTTTTT,CASSSQGANTGELFF
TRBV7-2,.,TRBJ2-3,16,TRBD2,TGTGCCAGCAGCCCCCGGGTGGCGGGAGATTTCGATACGCAGTATTTT,CASSPRVAGDFDTQYF
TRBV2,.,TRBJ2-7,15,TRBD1,TGTGCCAGCAGTATACCCGGGACAGCCAACTACGAGCAGTACTTC,CASSIPGTANYEQYF
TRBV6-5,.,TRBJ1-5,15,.,TGTGCCAGCAGCCACTCCGGGTCCTTCAATCAGCCCCAGCATTTT,CASSHSGSFNQPQHF
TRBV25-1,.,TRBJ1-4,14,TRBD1,TGTGCCAGCAGTGACCCGGGACAGTTCGAAAAACTGTTTTTT,CASSDPGQFEKLFF
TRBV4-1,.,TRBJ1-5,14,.,TGCGCCAGCAGCCAAGGACAGGGCAATCAGCCCCAGCATTTT,CASSQGQGNQPQHF
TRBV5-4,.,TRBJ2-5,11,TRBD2,TGTGCAGCGGGAGACCAAGAGACCCAGTACTTC,CAAGDQETQYF
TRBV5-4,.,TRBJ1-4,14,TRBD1,TGTGCCAGCAAAGGGACAGGGGCAAAAGAAAAACTGTTTTTT,CASKGTGAKEKLFF
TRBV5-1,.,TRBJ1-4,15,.,TGCGCCAGCAGCTTGGGTACCGGGCAGAATGAAAAACTGTTTTTT,CASSLGTGQNEKLFF
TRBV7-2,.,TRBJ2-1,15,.,TGTGCCAGCAGCCTAAATGAACTTTCGGCGGTTGGGCGGTTCTTC,CASSLNELSAVGRFF
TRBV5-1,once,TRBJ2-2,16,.,TGCGCCAGCAGCCTATCAGGGGTCTCGGACACCGGGGAGCTGTTTTTT,CASSLSGVSDTGELFF
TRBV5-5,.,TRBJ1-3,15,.,TGTGCCAGCAGCTTGGGGTGGGACTCTGGAAACACCATATATTTT,CASSLGWDSGNTIYF
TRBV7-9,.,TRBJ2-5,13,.,TGTGCCAGCAACCCAGAAGGGTGGGAGACCCAGTACTTC,CASNPEGWETQYF
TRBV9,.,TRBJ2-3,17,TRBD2,TGTGCCAGCAGCGTAACTAGCGGGAGTTTTTTCACAGATACGCAGTATTTT,CASSVTSGSFFTDTQYF
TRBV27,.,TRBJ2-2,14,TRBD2,TGTGCCAGCATGAGACTAGCGGTCACCGGGGAGCTGTTTTTT,CASMRLAVTGELFF
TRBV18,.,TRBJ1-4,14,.,TGTGCCAGCTCACCAGGCTGGGGACAAGAAAAACTGTTTTTT,CASSPGWGQEKLFF
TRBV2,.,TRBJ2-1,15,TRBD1,TGTGCCAGCAGTGGTTCGGACAGGGGGCTCGATGAGCAGTTCTTC,CASSGSDRGLDEQFF
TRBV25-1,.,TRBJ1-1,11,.,TGTGCCAGCAGTGAAGGAGGGGTCGCTTTCTTT,CASSEGGVAFF
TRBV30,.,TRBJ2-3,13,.,TGTGCCTCCGCTAGGTCCGGCACAGATACGCAGTATTTT,CASARSGTDTQYF
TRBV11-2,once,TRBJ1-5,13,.,TGTGCCAGCAGCTTGCACGGGGGCCAGCCCCAGCATTTT,CASSLHGGQPQHF
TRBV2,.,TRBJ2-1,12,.,TGTGCCAGCAGTGTGGAGGGCTATGAGCAGTTCTTC,CASSVEGYEQFF
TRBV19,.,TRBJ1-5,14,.,TGTGCCAGTAGTTTACAGGGCCCCAATCAGCCCCAGCATTTT,CASSLQGPNQPQHF
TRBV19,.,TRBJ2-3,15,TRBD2,TGTGCCAGTAGTGACCCGGGACTAGGTGGAGATACGCAGTATTTT,CASSDPGLGGDTQYF
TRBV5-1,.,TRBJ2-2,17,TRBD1,TGCGCCAGCACCAACCAGCCAGGGACAGCTCCCACCGGGGAGCTGTTTTTT,CASTNQPGTAPTGELFF
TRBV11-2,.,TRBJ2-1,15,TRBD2,TGTGCCAGCAGACTAGGATGGACTAGCGGATATGAGCAATTCTTC,CASRLGWTSGYEQFF
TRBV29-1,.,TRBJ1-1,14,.,TGCAGCGTGAGGGGGGGCACCATGAACACTGAAGCTTTCTTT,CSVRGGTMNTEAFF
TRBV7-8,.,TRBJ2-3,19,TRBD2,TGTGCCAGCAGCTCCCCTGGGACTAGCGGGAGGGCTAGCACAGATACGCAGTATTTT,CASSSPGTSGRASTDTQYF
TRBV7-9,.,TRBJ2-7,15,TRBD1,TGTGCCAGCAGCTTGCCTGGGACAGGGTACAACGAGCAGTACTTC,CASSLPGTGYNEQYF
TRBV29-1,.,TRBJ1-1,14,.,TGCAGCGTTGAGACCCGCAGGCCGAACACTGAAGCTTTCTTT,CSVETRRPNTEAFF
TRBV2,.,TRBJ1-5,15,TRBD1,TGTGCCAGCAGTAGGGACAGGGTGACGGGGCAGCCCCAGCATTTT,CASSRDRVTGQPQHF
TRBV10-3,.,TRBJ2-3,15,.,TGTGCCATCAGTGATGGCGTCCAGGGCCCAGATACGCAGTATTTT,CAISDGVQGPDTQYF
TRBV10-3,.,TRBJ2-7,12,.,TGTGCCATCATCGGATCCTCAAGTGAGCAGTACTTC,CAIIGSSSEQYF
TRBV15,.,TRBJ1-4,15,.,TGTGCCACCAGCTTGGACGCCGCAACTAATGAAAAACTGTTTTTT,CATSLDAATNEKLFF
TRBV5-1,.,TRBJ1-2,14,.,TGCGCCAGCAGCTTCGAACAGGGATCGAATGGCTACACCTTC,CASSFEQGSNGYTF
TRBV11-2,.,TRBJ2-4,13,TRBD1,TGTGCCAGCAGCTTAGATTTGGCAGGGGGCCCGTACTTC,CASSLDLAGGPYF
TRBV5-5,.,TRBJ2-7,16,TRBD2,TGTGCCAGCAGCCCGTTAGCGGGACAAAAATCCTACGAGCAGTACTTC,CASSPLAGQKSYEQYF
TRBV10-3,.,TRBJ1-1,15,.,TGTGCCATCAGTGCGAGGGGGGCTGAATCCACTGAAGCTTTCTTT,CAISARGAESTEAFF
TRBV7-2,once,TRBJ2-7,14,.,TGTGCCAGCAGCTCATCACTGAGCTCCTACGAGCAGTACTTC,CASSSSLSSYEQYF
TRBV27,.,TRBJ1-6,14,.,TGTGCCAGCAGCTCCGGGACTAATAATTCACCCCTCCACTTT,CASSSGTNNSPLHF
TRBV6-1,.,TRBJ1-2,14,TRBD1,TGTGCCAGCAGTGATGACAGGGCGGTACGGGGCTACACCTTC,CASSDDRAVRGYTF
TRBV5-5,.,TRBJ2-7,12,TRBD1,TGTGCCAGCAGCACCTGGACAGGAGGCCAACACTTC,CASSTWTGGQHF
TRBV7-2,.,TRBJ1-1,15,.,TGTGCCAGCAGCTTTTGGTCAGGGGCGGGCACTGAAGCTTTCTTT,CASSFWSGAGTEAFF
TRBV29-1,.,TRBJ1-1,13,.,TGCAGCGTTGGGAGGGATTCTAGCACTGAAGCTTTCTTT,CSVGRDSSTEAFF
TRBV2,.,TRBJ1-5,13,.,TGTGCCAGCAGCGGAAGGGACCTCCAGCCCCAGCATTTT,CASSGRDLQPQHF
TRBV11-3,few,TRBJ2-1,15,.,TGTGCCAGCAGCCGACAGGGTCTCGGGGGTGATGAGCAGTTCTTC,CASSRQGLGGDEQFF
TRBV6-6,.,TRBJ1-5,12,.,TGTGCCAGCAGTTACCCCGGAGGGCCCCAGCATTTT,CASSYPGGPQHF
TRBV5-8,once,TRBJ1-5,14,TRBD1,TGTGCCAGCAGCATGGGACAGGGCAATCAGCCCCAGCATTTT,CASSMGQGNQPQHF
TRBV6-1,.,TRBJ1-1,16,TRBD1,TGTGCCAGCAGTGAAGCGGGACAGGCCCCGAACACTGAAGCTTTCTTT,CASSEAGQAPNTEAFF
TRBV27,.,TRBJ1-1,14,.,TGTGCCAGCAGTTTATTGAATGTGAACACTGAAGCTTTCTTT,CASSLLNVNTEAFF